This T cell receptor beta chain was retrieved from a study of regulatory T cells in long-lasting Graves disease. The study's findings and limits: The TCR repertoire of persistent Graves' patients was less diverse than that of newly diagnosed ones.

Arm-PCR of CDR3 regions and iRepertoire HTBI primers were the basis on which TCR beta libraries were built. TCRdb reprocessed the multiplex PCR reads via MiXCR and lists one record per CDR3 protein. Of approximately 390,000 distinct CDR3 sequences in the sample, roughly 17% are singletons; the top ten hold 20%. Indicated time point: newly diagnosed GD, antithyroid drugs for less than 3 months. From RNA extracted from PBMCs, the TCR library was made. Comment on this clonotype: Its specificity is not known.

The data also belong to a second study, concerning T cells in Graves' hyperthyroidism and ophthalmopathy.

The specimen comprised peripheral blood mononuclear cells (PBMCs), sampled at new diagnosis, from a patient treated with antithyroid drugs. The source of this sequence is a woman between 18 and 30 years old with Graves disease.

CDR3 protein: CASKTAAGGGEAFF. The CDR3 bases are TGTGCCAGCAAGACTGCAGCAGGAGGGGGTGAAGCTTTCTTT. This chain links TRBV6-1 with TRBJ1-1, with a tentative D call TRBD1 (6 bases). Looked up from germline, CDR1 is MNHNS and CDR2 is SASEGT. Trimming pared 7 bases from V and 7 bases from J, leaving 19 bases between. This CDR3 is 14 amino acids long.